This T cell receptor beta chain was captured by sequencing in a study of identical twins. This clonotype was seen repeatedly, ten times or more. MiXCR, applied by TCRdb to the 5' RACE reads, yields one record per CDR3 protein. This table has around 300,000 distinct CDR3 sequences, approximately 8.5% appearing once. There are 22 residues in the CDR3. Germline V CDR1 and CDR2: SGHTA, FQGNSA. The J segment lost 3 bases and the V segment lost 2 bases, leaving 17 bases of the junction unmatched. This sample was also put to use in a study of yellow fever vaccine responses in identical twins.

Material: memory (CD45RO+) T cells sorted from blood. The receptor comes from a woman between 18 and 29 years old in good health. The genes are TRBV7-2 and TRBJ2-3; 16 nucleotides agree with TRBD2. Here the CDR3 reads CASSLLWGTSGRVGGLTDTQYF. In DNA, the CDR3 is TGTGCCAGCAGCTTATTGTGGGGGACTAGCGGGAGGGTAGGAGGATTGACAGATACGCAGTATTTT.